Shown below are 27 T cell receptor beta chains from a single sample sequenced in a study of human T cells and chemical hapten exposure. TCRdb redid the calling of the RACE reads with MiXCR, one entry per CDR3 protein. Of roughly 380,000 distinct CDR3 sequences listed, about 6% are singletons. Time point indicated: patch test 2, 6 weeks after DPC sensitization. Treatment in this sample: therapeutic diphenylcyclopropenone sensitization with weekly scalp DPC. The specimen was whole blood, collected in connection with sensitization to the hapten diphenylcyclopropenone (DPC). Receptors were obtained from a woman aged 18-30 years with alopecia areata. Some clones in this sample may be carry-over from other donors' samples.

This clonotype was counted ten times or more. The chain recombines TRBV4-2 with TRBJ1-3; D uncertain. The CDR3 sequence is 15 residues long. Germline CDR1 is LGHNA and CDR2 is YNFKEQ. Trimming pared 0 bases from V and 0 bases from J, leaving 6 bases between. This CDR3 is CASSQDALSGNTIYF. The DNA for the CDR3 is TGTGCCAGCAGCCAAGATGCACTCTCTGGAAACACCATATATTTT.

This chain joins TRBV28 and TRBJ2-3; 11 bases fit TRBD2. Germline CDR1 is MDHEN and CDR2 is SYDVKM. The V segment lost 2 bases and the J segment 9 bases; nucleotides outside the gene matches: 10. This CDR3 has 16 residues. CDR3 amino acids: CASSLVASGGHPTQYF. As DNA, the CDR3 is TGTGCCAGCAGTTTAGTCGCTAGCGGGGGGCACCCGACGCAGTATTTT.

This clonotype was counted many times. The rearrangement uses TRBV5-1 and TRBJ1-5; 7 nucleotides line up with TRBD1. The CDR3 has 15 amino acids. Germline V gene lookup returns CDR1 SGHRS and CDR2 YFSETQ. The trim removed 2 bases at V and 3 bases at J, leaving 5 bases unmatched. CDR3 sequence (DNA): TGCGCCAGCAGCTTAGGGACAGCAGTCAATCAGCCCCAGCATTTT. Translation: CASSLGTAVNQPQHF.

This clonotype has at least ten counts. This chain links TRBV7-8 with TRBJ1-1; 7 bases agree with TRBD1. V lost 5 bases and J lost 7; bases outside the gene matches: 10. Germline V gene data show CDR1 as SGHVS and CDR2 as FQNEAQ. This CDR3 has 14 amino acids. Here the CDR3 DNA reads TGTGCCAGCAGCCCACGGACAGGATACCATGAAGCTTTCTTT. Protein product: CASSPRTGYHEAFF. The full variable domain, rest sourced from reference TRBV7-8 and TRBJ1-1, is GAGVSQSPRYKVAKRGQDVALRCDPISGHVSLFWYQQALGQGPEFLTYFQNEAQLDKSGLPSDRFFAERPEGSVSTLKIQRTQQEDSAVYLCASSPRTGYHEAFFGQGTRLTVV.

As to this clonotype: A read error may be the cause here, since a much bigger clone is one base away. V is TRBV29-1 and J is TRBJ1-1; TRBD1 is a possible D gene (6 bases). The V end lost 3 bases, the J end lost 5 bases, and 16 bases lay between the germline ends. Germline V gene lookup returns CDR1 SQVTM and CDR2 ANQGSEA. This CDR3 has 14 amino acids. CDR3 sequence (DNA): TGCAGCGTTGATACCGGGGGCGCTGGTACTGAAGCTTTCTTT. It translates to CSVDTGGAGTEAFF. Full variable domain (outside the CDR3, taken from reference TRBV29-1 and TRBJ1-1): SAVISQKPSRDICQRGTSLTIQCQVDSQVTMMFWYRQQPGQSLTLIATANQGSEATYESGFVIDKFPISRPNLTFSTLTVSNMSPEDSSIYLCSVDTGGAGTEAFFGQGTRLTVV.

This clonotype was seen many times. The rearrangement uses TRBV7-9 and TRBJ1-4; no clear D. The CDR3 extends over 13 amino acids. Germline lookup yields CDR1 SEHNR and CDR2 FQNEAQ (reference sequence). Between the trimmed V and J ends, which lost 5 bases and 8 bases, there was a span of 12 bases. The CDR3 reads CASSPKDGEKLFF. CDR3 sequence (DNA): TGTGCCAGCAGCCCTAAGGACGGGGAAAAACTGTTTTTT.

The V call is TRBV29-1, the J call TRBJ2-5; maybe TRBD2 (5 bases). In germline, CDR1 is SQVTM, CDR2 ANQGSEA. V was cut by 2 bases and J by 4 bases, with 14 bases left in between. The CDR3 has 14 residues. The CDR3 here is CSVEIALVPETQYF. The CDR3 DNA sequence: TGCAGCGTTGAAATAGCGCTCGTCCCAGAGACCCAGTACTTC.

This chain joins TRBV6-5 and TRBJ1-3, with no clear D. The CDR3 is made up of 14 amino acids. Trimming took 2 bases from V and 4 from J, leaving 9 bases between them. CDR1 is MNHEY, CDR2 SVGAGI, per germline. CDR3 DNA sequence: TGTGCCAGCAGTTACGCCAGTCCAGGAAACACCATATATTTT. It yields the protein CASSYASPGNTIYF.

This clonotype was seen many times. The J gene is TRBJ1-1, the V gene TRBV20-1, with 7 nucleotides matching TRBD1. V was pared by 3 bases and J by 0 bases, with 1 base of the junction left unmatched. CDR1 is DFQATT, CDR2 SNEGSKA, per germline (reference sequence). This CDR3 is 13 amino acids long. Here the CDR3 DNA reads TGCAGTGCTAGGGGACAGCTGAACACTGAAGCTTTCTTT. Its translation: CSARGQLNTEAFF.

The CDR3 bases are TGTGCCAGCAGTGAAGCTGGGTGGGCAGGGACCCCTGAAGCTTTCTTT. It codes for CASSEAGWAGTPEAFF. This chain uses TRBV6-1 with TRBJ1-1, with D possibly TRBD1 on 5 matching bases. The CDR3 is 16 amino acids. V lost 0 bases to trimming and J lost 6 bases, with 17 bases between them. Germline lookup yields CDR1 MNHNS and CDR2 SASEGT.

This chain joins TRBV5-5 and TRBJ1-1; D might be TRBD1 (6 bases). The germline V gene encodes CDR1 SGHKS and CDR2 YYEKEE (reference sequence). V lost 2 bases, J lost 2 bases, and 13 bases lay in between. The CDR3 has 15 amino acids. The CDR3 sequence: CASSFWDTQNTEAFF. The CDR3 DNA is TGTGCCAGCAGCTTCTGGGACACCCAAAACACTGAAGCTTTCTTT. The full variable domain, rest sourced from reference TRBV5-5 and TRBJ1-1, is DAGVTQSPTHLIKTRGQQVTLRCSPISGHKSVSWYQQVLGQGPQFIFQYYEKEERGRGNFPDRFSARQFPNYSSELNVNALLLGDSALYLCASSFWDTQNTEAFFGQGTRLTVV.

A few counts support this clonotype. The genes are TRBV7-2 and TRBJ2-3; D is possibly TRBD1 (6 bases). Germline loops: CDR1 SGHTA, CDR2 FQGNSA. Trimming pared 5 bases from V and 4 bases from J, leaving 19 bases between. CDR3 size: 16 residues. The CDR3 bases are TGTGCCAGCAGCACCAGGTCCAGGGGTGGCCCAGATACGCAGTATTTT. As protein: CASSTRSRGGPDTQYF. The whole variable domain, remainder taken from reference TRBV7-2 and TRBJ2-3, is GAGVSQSPSNKVTEKGKDVELRCDPISGHTALYWYRQSLGQGLEFLIYFQGNSAPDKSGLPSDRFSAERTGGSVSTLTIQRTQQEDSAVYLCASSTRSRGGPDTQYFGPGTRLTVL.

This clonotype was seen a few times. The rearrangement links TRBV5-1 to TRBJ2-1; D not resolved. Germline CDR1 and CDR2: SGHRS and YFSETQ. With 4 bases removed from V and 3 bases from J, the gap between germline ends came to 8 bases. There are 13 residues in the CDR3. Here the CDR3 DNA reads TGCGCCAGCAGCCAGAGCAACTACAATGAGCAGTTCTTC. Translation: CASSQSNYNEQFF.

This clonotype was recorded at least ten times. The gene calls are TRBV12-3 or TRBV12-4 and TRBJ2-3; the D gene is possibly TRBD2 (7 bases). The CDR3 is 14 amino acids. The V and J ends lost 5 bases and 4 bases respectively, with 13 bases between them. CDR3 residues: CASSGEGGSDTQYF. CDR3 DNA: TGTGCCAGCAGTGGGGAGGGGGGGTCAGATACGCAGTATTTT.

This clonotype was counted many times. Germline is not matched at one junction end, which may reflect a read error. The CDR3 nucleotides read TGTGCCAGCAGCTCAAGAGATGGCAACAGTGAAGCTTTCTTT. Its protein product is CASSSRDGNSEAFF. The chain is built from TRBV7-8 and TRBJ1-1; no reliable D call. CDR1 SGHVS and CDR2 FQNEAQ come from the germline V gene. The CDR3 totals 14 residues.

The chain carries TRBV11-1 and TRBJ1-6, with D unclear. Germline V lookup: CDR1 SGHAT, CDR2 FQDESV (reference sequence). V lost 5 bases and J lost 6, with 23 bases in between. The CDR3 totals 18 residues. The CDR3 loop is CASSATTNSMGGNSPLHF. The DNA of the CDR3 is TGTGCCAGCAGCGCTACCACCAACTCCATGGGAGGTAATTCACCCCTCCACTTT. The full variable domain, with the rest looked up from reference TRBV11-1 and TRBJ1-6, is EAEVAQSPRYKITEKSQAVAFWCDPISGHATLYWYRQILGQGPELLVQFQDESVVDDSQLPKDRFSAERLKGVDSTLKIQPAELGDSAMYLCASSATTNSMGGNSPLHFGNGTRLTVT.

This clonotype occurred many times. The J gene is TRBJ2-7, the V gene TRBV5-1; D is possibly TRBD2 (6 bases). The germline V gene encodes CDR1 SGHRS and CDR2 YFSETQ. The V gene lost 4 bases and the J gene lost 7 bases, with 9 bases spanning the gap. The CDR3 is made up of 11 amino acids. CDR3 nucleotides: TGCGCCAGCAGCGCCGGGGGAGAGCAGTACTTC. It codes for CASSAGGEQYF. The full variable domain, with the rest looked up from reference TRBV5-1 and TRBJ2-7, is KAGVTQTPRYLIKTRGQQVTLSCSPISGHRSVSWYQQTPGQGLQFLFEYFSETQRNKGNFPGRFSGRQFSNSRSEMNVSTLELGDSALYLCASSAGGEQYFGPGTRLTVT.

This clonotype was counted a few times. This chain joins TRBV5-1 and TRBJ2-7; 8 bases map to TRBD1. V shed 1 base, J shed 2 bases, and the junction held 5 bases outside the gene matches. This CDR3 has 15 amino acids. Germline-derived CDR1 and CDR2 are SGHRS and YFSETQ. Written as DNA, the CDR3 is TGCGCCAGCAGCTTGTTTCAGGGGGCGACCTACGAGCAGTACTTC. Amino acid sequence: CASSLFQGATYEQYF.

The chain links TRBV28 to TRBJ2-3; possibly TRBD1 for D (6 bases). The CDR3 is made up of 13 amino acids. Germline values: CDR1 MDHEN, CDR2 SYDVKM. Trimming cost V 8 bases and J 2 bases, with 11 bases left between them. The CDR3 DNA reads TGTGCCAGCCGAGGGACAACCACAGATACGCAGTATTTT. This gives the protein CASRGTTTDTQYF.

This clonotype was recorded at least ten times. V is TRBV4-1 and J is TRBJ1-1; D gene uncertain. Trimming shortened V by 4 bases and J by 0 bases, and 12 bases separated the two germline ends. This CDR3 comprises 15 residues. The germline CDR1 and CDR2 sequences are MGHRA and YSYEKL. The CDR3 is CASSPVVQMNTEAFF. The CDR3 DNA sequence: TGCGCCAGCAGCCCAGTAGTACAGATGAACACTGAAGCTTTCTTT.

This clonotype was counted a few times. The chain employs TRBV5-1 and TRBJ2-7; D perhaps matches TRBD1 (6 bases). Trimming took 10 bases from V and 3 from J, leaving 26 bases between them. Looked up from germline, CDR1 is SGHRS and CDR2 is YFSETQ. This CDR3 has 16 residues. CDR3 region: CARNCPGTFPGYEQYF. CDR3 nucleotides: TGCGCCCGCAATTGTCCCGGGACATTCCCGGGCTACGAGCAGTACTTC.

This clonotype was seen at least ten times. The CDR3 is CASSLLGISQPQHF. The CDR3 region has the DNA TGTGCCAGCAGTCTGTTGGGGATCTCGCAGCCCCAGCATTTT. The chain couples TRBV6-6 to TRBJ1-5; no definite D call. This CDR3 is 14 amino acids long. The V and J ends lost 5 bases and 7 bases respectively, with 15 bases between them. CDR1 and CDR2 (germline): MNHNY, SVGAGI (reference sequence).

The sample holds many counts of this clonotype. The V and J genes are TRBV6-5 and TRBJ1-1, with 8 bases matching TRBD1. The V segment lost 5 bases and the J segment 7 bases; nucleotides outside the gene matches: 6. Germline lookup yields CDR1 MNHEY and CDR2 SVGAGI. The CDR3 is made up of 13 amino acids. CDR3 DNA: TGTGCCAGCAGTAGAACCGGGACAGGTGAAGCTTTCTTT. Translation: CASSRTGTGEAFF.

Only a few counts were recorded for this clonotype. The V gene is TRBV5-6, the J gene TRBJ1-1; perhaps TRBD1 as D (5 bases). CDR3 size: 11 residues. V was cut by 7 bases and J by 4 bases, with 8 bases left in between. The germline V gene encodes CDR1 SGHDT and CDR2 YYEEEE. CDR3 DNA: TGTGCCAGCTTTGGGGCCACTGAAGCTTTCTTT. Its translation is CASFGATEAFF.

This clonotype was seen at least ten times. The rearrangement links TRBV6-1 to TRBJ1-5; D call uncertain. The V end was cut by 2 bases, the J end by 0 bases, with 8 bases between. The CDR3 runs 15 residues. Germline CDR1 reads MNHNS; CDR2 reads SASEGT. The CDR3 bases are TGTGCCAGCAGTGAACCTGTCCATAGCAATCAGCCCCAGCATTTT. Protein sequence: CASSEPVHSNQPQHF.

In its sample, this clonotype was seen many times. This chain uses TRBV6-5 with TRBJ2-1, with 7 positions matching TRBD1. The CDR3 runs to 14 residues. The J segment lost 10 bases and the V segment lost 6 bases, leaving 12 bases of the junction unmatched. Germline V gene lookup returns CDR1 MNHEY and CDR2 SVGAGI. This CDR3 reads CASRERDSRGEQFF. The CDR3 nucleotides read TGTGCCAGCAGGGAACGGGACAGCCGCGGGGAGCAGTTCTTC.

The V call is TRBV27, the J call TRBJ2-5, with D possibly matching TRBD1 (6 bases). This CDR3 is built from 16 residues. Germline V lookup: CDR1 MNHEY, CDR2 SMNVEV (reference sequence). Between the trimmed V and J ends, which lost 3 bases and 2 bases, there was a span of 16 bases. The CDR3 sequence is CASSFLLWTAQETQYF. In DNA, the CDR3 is TGTGCCAGCAGTTTCCTCCTCTGGACAGCACAAGAGACCCAGTACTTC.